This is a list of T cell receptor beta chains from one sample in a study of blood T cell repertoires in COVID-19. TCRdb's copy holds only in-frame clones and misses some; the assay was immunoSEQ multiplex PCR. The table has about 45,000 clones, roughly 90% seen once. The material sequenced was peripheral blood. Receptors were obtained from a woman at least 80 years old with active COVID-19. The CDR3 runs from the conserved cysteine through the conserved F or W. The order of the fields is J gene, CDR3 length, D gene, clone size, V gene, CDR3 DNA, CDR3 protein. The D gene is left open where the match is weak. Some rows mark clone size as missing; the rest say once, few, many or name a class of expanded clone.

J gene: TRBJ2-7
CDR3 length: 15
D gene: NA
clone size: NA
V gene: TRBV5-1
CDR3 DNA: TGCGCCAGCAGCTCGTGGACGGGGAGCTCCTACGAGCAGTACTTC
CDR3 protein: CASSSWTGSSYEQYF

J gene: TRBJ1-5
CDR3 length: 19
D gene: NA
clone size: NA
V gene: TRBV7-2
CDR3 DNA: TGTGCCAGCAGCTTAGCGGCGGTGTCTTACAGGAATAGCAATCAGCCCCAGCATTTT
CDR3 protein: CASSLAAVSYRNSNQPQHF

J gene: TRBJ2-5
CDR3 length: 15
D gene: TRBD2
clone size: NA
V gene: TRBV6-6
CDR3 DNA: TGTGCCAGCAGGATCGTAGCGGGGGCGGGGGAGACCCAGTACTTC
CDR3 protein: CASRIVAGAGETQYF

J gene: TRBJ2-5
CDR3 length: 13
D gene: TRBD2
clone size: once
V gene: TRBV24-1
CDR3 DNA: TGTGCCACCAGTGATTGGGGGGGAGAGACCCAGTACTTC
CDR3 protein: CATSDWGGETQYF

J gene: TRBJ1-6
CDR3 length: 13
D gene: TRBD1
clone size: NA
V gene: TRBV18
CDR3 DNA: TGTGCCAGCTCAGGACAGGGACATTCACCCCTCCACTTT
CDR3 protein: CASSGQGHSPLHF

J gene: TRBJ1-1
CDR3 length: 14
D gene: NA
clone size: NA
V gene: TRBV2
CDR3 DNA: TGTGCCAGCAGCGGACAGACGAAGAACACTGAAGCTTTCTTT
CDR3 protein: CASSGQTKNTEAFF

J gene: TRBJ2-1
CDR3 length: 15
D gene: NA
clone size: NA
V gene: TRBV15
CDR3 DNA: TGTGCCACCAGCGGGAACAGGGGAGGCTACAATGAGCAGTTCTTC
CDR3 protein: CATSGNRGGYNEQFF

J gene: TRBJ2-7
CDR3 length: 13
D gene: TRBD2
clone size: NA
V gene: TRBV6-5
CDR3 DNA: TGTGCCAGTACCCGACTAGCGGGGGAGGAGCAGTACTTC
CDR3 protein: CASTRLAGEEQYF

J gene: TRBJ2-2
CDR3 length: 11
D gene: NA
clone size: NA
V gene: TRBV12-3/TRBV12-4
CDR3 DNA: TGTGCCAGCACCCTCACCGGGGAGCTGTTTTTT
CDR3 protein: CASTLTGELFF

J gene: TRBJ1-4
CDR3 length: 15
D gene: NA
clone size: NA
V gene: TRBV19
CDR3 DNA: TGTGCCAGTAGTATAGAGGCCGCGGCGGGGGAAAAACTGTTTTTT
CDR3 protein: CASSIEAAAGEKLFF

J gene: TRBJ2-7
CDR3 length: 14
D gene: TRBD2
clone size: NA
V gene: TRBV10-3
CDR3 DNA: TGTGCCATCAAAATGAGCGGGGAATCCTACGAGCAGTACTTC
CDR3 protein: CAIKMSGESYEQYF

J gene: TRBJ2-5
CDR3 length: 15
D gene: NA
clone size: NA
V gene: TRBV28
CDR3 DNA: TGTGCCAGCAGTTTTCAGGGGCTTCTACAAGAGACCCAGTACTTC
CDR3 protein: CASSFQGLLQETQYF

J gene: TRBJ2-1
CDR3 length: 18
D gene: TRBD2
clone size: NA
V gene: TRBV6-2/TRBV6-3
CDR3 DNA: TGTGCCAGCAGTTATGGTAGGTCGCTAGCGGCGATTGACAATGAGCAGTTCTTC
CDR3 protein: CASSYGRSLAAIDNEQFF

J gene: TRBJ1-2
CDR3 length: 15
D gene: NA
clone size: NA
V gene: TRBV6-2/TRBV6-3
CDR3 DNA: TGTGCCAGCAGTGTGACAAGTCAGGGGTTTGGCGGCTACACCTTC
CDR3 protein: CASSVTSQGFGGYTF

J gene: TRBJ1-1
CDR3 length: 14
D gene: TRBD1
clone size: NA
V gene: TRBV11-2
CDR3 DNA: TGTGCCAGCTTGCCGGGACAGGTGAACACTGAAGCTTTCTTT
CDR3 protein: CASLPGQVNTEAFF

J gene: TRBJ1-1
CDR3 length: 15
D gene: NA
clone size: NA
V gene: TRBV6-2/TRBV6-3
CDR3 DNA: TGTGCCAGCAGTTATCTTGCCTCGAGCGACACTGAAGCTTTCTTT
CDR3 protein: CASSYLASSDTEAFF

J gene: TRBJ2-1
CDR3 length: 14
D gene: NA
clone size: NA
V gene: TRBV28
CDR3 DNA: TGTGCCAGCAGTTTCAGGGGCCGAAACAATGAGCAGTTCTTC
CDR3 protein: CASSFRGRNNEQFF

J gene: TRBJ2-5
CDR3 length: 16
D gene: TRBD2
clone size: NA
V gene: TRBV28
CDR3 DNA: TGTGCCAGCAGTTTAAGGCTAGCGGGGCCGCAAGAGACCCAGTACTTC
CDR3 protein: CASSLRLAGPQETQYF

J gene: TRBJ2-7
CDR3 length: 17
D gene: TRBD2
clone size: NA
V gene: TRBV4-1
CDR3 DNA: TGCGCCAGCAGCCAAGTGTCGAGCGGGGGGAGGACCTACGAGCAGTACTTC
CDR3 protein: CASSQVSSGGRTYEQYF

J gene: TRBJ1-1
CDR3 length: 13
D gene: TRBD1
clone size: NA
V gene: TRBV4-3
CDR3 DNA: TGCGCCAGCAGCTTAAGGGACAGGCTTGAAGCTTTCTTT
CDR3 protein: CASSLRDRLEAFF

J gene: TRBJ2-1
CDR3 length: 15
D gene: NA
clone size: NA
V gene: TRBV6-4
CDR3 DNA: TGTGCCAGGGTTAGGGAGACTCCGGCCCCCGATGAGCAGTTCTTC
CDR3 protein: CARVRETPAPDEQFF

J gene: TRBJ2-5
CDR3 length: 14
D gene: TRBD2
clone size: NA
V gene: TRBV9
CDR3 DNA: TGTGCCAGCAGCCCCCCAAGCGGGGGAGAGACCCAGTACTTC
CDR3 protein: CASSPPSGGETQYF